This T cell receptor (beta chain) was documented in a study of blood T cell repertoires in COVID-19. Study overall: From T cells, B-cell-depleted T cells, or PBMCs came the material, which was cDNA or gDNA.

Two negative PCRs, clearance, or symptom resolution were required of recovered Cohort 3 donors. Germline V lookup: CDR1 MNHEY, CDR2 SMNVEV (reference sequence). The V and J ends lost 5 bases and 3 bases respectively, with 16 bases between them. This CDR3 is built from 15 residues. In the study's own analysis: Estimation of nucleated cell counts was performed using reference gene primer amplification. The protocol was immunoSEQ multiplex PCR, while the TCRdb copy is restricted to in-frame clones and leaves out a portion. The V and J calls and clone size were taken over from that table, and D and trimming were inferred from the DNA. Here the sample spans 150,000 to 200,000 clones, around 89% being singletons.

The sequencing sample was made of PBMCs or T cells enriched from blood (not recorded which). The chain employs TRBV27 and TRBJ1-1, with D possibly TRBD1 on 5 matching bases. The source of this sequence is a woman in her forties or fifties who had recovered from COVID-19. CDR3 nucleotides: TGTGCCAGCAGTCCAAAACGGACACTTTACACTGAAGCTTTCTTT. Translating it yields CASSPKRTLYTEAFF.